The 26 T cell receptor beta chains in this list originate from one sample, sequenced in a study of CD8 T cells in Susac syndrome. Random hexamers were used to reverse transcribe an amount of roughly 0.5 to 1 ug RNA. TCRdb processed the immunoSEQ multiplex PCR reads anew with MiXCR; each CDR3 protein has one entry. This table holds approximately 230,000 distinct CDR3 sequences, roughly 93% found once. The specimen sequenced was CD4+ T cells from PBMCs. The receptors were sampled from a human donor with multiple sclerosis.

The J gene is TRBJ1-6, the V gene TRBV5-6, with 9 nucleotides matching TRBD1. CDR3 length: 14 residues. The V gene's germline CDR1 is SGHDT and CDR2 YYEEEE. The J segment lost 12 bases and the V segment lost 3 bases, leaving 7 bases of the junction unmatched. CDR3 sequence (DNA): TGTGCCAGCAGCTCAACAGGGGGCCGGGAACCCCTCCACTTT. The encoded protein is CASSSTGGREPLHF.

The V and J genes are TRBV28 and TRBJ2-3; no clear D gene. The CDR3 sequence is 16 residues long. Trimming cost V 6 bases and J 0 bases, with 16 bases left between them. CDR1 and CDR2 (germline): MDHEN, SYDVKM. The CDR3 sequence is CASRSPPATSTDTQYF. For the CDR3, the DNA is TGTGCCAGCAGATCCCCCCCGGCCACTAGCACAGATACGCAGTATTTT.

J is TRBJ1-2 and V is TRBV10-3, with 8 bases aligning to TRBD1. CDR1 is ENHRY and CDR2 is SYGVKD in the germline V gene. Trimming at V came to 6 bases and at J to 5 bases, leaving 8 bases not matched to a gene. The CDR3 covers 14 residues. The CDR3 protein is CAISNAGGEYGYTF. The CDR3 nucleotides read TGTGCCATCAGCAACGCAGGGGGCGAATATGGCTACACCTTC.

The chain is built from TRBV6-5 and TRBJ2-4; 8 positions agree with TRBD1. This CDR3 contains 19 residues. Unmatched junction bases numbered 18, after V lost 6 bases and J lost 2 bases. Germline V lookup: CDR1 MNHEY, CDR2 SVGAGI. The CDR3 here is CASSLLPRQGRWPKNIQYF. In DNA, the CDR3 is TGTGCCAGCAGCCTACTCCCAAGACAGGGGAGGTGGCCCAAAAACATTCAGTACTTC.

V usage is TRBV12-3 or TRBV12-4 and J usage is TRBJ1-5; D may be TRBD1 (5 bases). The V end lost 3 bases, the J end lost 7 bases, and 16 bases lay between the germline ends. This CDR3 spans 15 amino acids. For the CDR3, the DNA is TGTGCCAGCAGTTTCATCAGGGTTCGGGGACAGCCCCAGCATTTT. Its translation: CASSFIRVRGQPQHF.

In this sample, this clonotype turned up a few times. The V gene is TRBV28, the J gene TRBJ1-2; D is uncertain. Germline V gene sequence: CDR1 MDHEN, CDR2 SYDVKM. Trimming removed 2 bases from V and 2 bases from J, with 3 bases in between. The CDR3 contains 12 residues. The CDR3 sequence: CASSLENYGYTF. Written as DNA, the CDR3 is TGTGCCAGCAGTTTAGAGAACTATGGCTACACCTTC.

The rearrangement joins TRBV5-4 to TRBJ2-2; 11 bases fit TRBD2. The CDR3 sequence is 17 residues long. J gave up 2 bases and V 0 bases, and 3 bases lay outside the gene matches. The germline CDR1 and CDR2 sequences are SGHNT and YYREEE (reference sequence). CDR3 sequence (DNA): TGTGCCAGCAGCTTGGTTCTAGCGGGAGGTAACACCGGGGAGCTGTTTTTT. Translated: CASSLVLAGGNTGELFF.

In this sample, this clonotype turned up a few times. The chain joins TRBV5-1 to TRBJ2-6; the D is unclear. Germline CDR1 reads SGHRS; CDR2 reads YFSETQ. Trimming removed 2 bases from V and 2 bases from J, with 5 bases in between. The length of the CDR3 is 14 residues. The CDR3 protein is CASSFGTGANVLTF. CDR3 nucleotide sequence: TGCGCCAGCAGCTTCGGAACTGGGGCCAACGTCCTGACTTTC. The full variable domain, completed using reference TRBV5-1 and TRBJ2-6, is KAGVTQTPRYLIKTRGQQVTLSCSPISGHRSVSWYQQTPGQGLQFLFEYFSETQRNKGNFPGRFSGRQFSNSRSEMNVSTLELGDSALYLCASSFGTGANVLTFGAGSRLTVL.

The chain's CDR3 is CASSRGGASYEQYV. The CDR3 nucleotides are TGTGCCAGCAGCCGGGGAGGGGCCAGCTACGAGCAGTACGTC. This chain uses TRBV12-3 or TRBV12-4 with TRBJ2-7; TRBD2 matches 7 bases. V lost 6 bases, J lost 3 bases, and 8 bases stayed unmatched. This CDR3 comprises 14 residues.

This chain uses TRBV4-2 with TRBJ2-1; TRBD2 matches 11 bases. The germline gives CDR1 LGHNA, CDR2 YNFKEQ. The CDR3 contains 16 residues. V shed 2 bases, J shed 3 bases, and the junction held 3 bases outside the gene matches. The CDR3 DNA sequence: TGTGCCAGCAGCCAATCCACTAGCGGGAGCTACAATGAGCAGTTCTTC. It translates to CASSQSTSGSYNEQFF.

The V and J genes are TRBV20-1 and TRBJ1-3, with TRBD1 matching over 10 bases. The germline V gene has CDR1 DFQATT and CDR2 SNEGSKA (reference sequence). CDR3 length: 15 amino acids. V lost 5 bases and J lost 2; bases outside the gene matches: 6. The CDR3 DNA reads TGCAGTGCTCGACAGGGGGCAGAGGCTGGAAACACCATATATTTT. Protein sequence: CSARQGAEAGNTIYF.

J is TRBJ1-5 and V is TRBV7-9, with no clear D. CDR1 is SEHNR and CDR2 is FQNEAQ in the germline V gene (reference sequence). Deletions cut 5 bases from V and 7 bases from J, with 12 bases between. The CDR3 totals 13 residues. The CDR3 nucleotides are TGTGCCAGCAGCCCCCGTAAGGGACAGCCCCAGCATTTT. Its translation: CASSPRKGQPQHF.

The chain employs TRBV29-1 and TRBJ2-2; 11 nucleotides match TRBD2. The ends lost 6 bases at V and 6 bases at J; junction bases unmatched: 6. In germline, CDR1 is SQVTM, CDR2 ANQGSEA. The CDR3 is 14 amino acids. CDR3 bases: TGCAGCGTGGATACTAGCGGGAGTGCCGGGGAGCTGTTTTTT. Translating gives CSVDTSGSAGELFF.

The chain has TRBV10-3 and TRBJ2-2, with 9 bases matching TRBD2. Per germline, CDR1 ENHRY and CDR2 SYGVKD. CDR3 length: 15 amino acids. The ends lost 5 bases at V and 7 bases at J; junction bases unmatched: 8. In DNA, the CDR3 is TGTGCCATCAGTACGGCTAGCGGGGTCGGCGGGGAGCTGTTTTTT. As protein: CAISTASGVGGELFF.

This chain links TRBV7-6 with TRBJ1-5; D may be TRBD1 (5 bases). Trimming left V 1 base short and J 10 bases short, with 11 bases between. CDR1 and CDR2 (germline): SGHVS, FNYEAQ. The CDR3 is made up of 13 amino acids. The CDR3 nucleotides are TGTGCCAGCAGCTTAGTGTGGGGGGACCCCCAGCATTTT. This gives the protein CASSLVWGDPQHF.

The chain combines TRBV20-1 with TRBJ2-7; TRBD2 matches 8 bases. In germline, CDR1 is DFQATT, CDR2 SNEGSKA (reference sequence). Trimming took 7 bases from V and 3 from J; bases not matched to a gene: 14. This CDR3 has 15 residues. The DNA for the CDR3 is TGCAGTGTGTTGAGTCTTGGACGGGGGGGCTACGAGCAGTACTTC. Amino acids: CSVLSLGRGGYEQYF.

This clonotype was recorded once. CDR3 protein: CASSLVSVGAEAFF. The DNA for the CDR3 is TGTGCCAGCAGCTTGGTGAGTGTTGGGGCTGAAGCTTTCTTT. The J gene is TRBJ1-1, the V gene TRBV5-4; D unclear. V was shortened by 0 bases and J by 6 bases, with 12 bases between the two germline ends. This CDR3 is 14 amino acids long. The germline V gene has CDR1 SGHNT and CDR2 YYREEE (reference sequence).

The V call is TRBV3-1, the J call TRBJ1-1; 12 bases line up with TRBD1. Germline CDR1 is LGHDT and CDR2 is YNNKEL (reference sequence). Losses at the gene ends were 4 bases for V and 4 bases for J; bases not matched to a gene: 7. The CDR3 consists of 16 residues. CDR3 amino acids: CASSPGTGGRSTEAFF. CDR3 nucleotide sequence: TGTGCCAGCAGCCCGGGGACAGGGGGCAGGAGCACTGAAGCTTTCTTT.

The chain is built from TRBV24-1 and TRBJ2-5, with 7 bases identical to TRBD1. The CDR3 has 13 residues. Per germline, CDR1 KGHDR and CDR2 SFDVKD. The J segment lost 2 bases and the V segment lost 9 bases, leaving 5 bases of the junction unmatched. CDR3 DNA: TGTGCCACCGGGGACAGCGCACAAGAGACCCAGTACTTC. Encoded protein: CATGDSAQETQYF.

The rearrangement joins TRBV9 to TRBJ1-5; TRBD1 aligns across 7 bases. Trimming took 3 bases from V and 6 from J; bases not matched to a gene: 12. Germline V gives CDR1 SGDLS, CDR2 YYNGEE. This CDR3 region has 16 residues. Here the CDR3 reads CASSAGGGSITQPQHF. CDR3 bases: TGTGCCAGCAGCGCGGGAGGGGGCTCTATAACTCAGCCCCAGCATTTT.

This chain joins TRBV7-6 and TRBJ1-1; D remains ambiguous. CDR3 length: 13 residues. CDR1 is SGHVS and CDR2 is FNYEAQ in the germline V gene. Trimming cost V 2 bases and J 8 bases, with 12 bases left between them. The CDR3 is CASSLNSRAEAFF. The CDR3 DNA reads TGTGCCAGCAGCTTAAACTCGAGGGCAGAAGCTTTCTTT. Using reference TRBV7-6 and TRBJ1-1 for the parts outside the CDR3, the full variable domain is GAGVSQSPRYKVTKRGQDVALRCDPISGHVSLYWYRQALGQGPEFLTYFNYEAQQDKSGLPNDRFSAERPEGSISTLTIQRTEQRDSAMYRCASSLNSRAEAFFGQGTRLTVV.

This rearrangement joins TRBV6-5 to TRBJ2-1, with 9 bases fitting TRBD2. The CDR3 runs 18 residues. The germline CDR1 and CDR2 sequences are MNHEY and SVGAGI. V gave up 0 bases and J gave up 6 bases; unmatched junction bases: 12. The CDR3 bases are TGTGCCAGCAGTTACTCGGGCCAGCGGGGGGCCAGTCGCAATGAGCAGTTCTTC. Protein product: CASSYSGQRGASRNEQFF.

This clonotype was picked up a small number of times. The V call is TRBV7-3, the J call TRBJ1-3, with 7 bases fitting TRBD1. The V and J ends lost 0 bases and 2 bases, in that order; junction bases with no gene match: 1. The CDR3 runs 15 residues. The germline V gene encodes CDR1 SGHTA and CDR2 FQGTGA. DNA of the CDR3: TGTGCCAGCAGCTTAACAGGGGGCCCTGGAAACACCATATATTTT. Protein sequence: CASSLTGGPGNTIYF.

The chain links TRBV19 to TRBJ1-1; D ambiguous. The CDR3 length is 15 residues. CDR1 LNHDA and CDR2 SQIVND come from the germline V gene (reference sequence). V shed 2 bases and J shed 1 base, with 11 bases lying between them. CDR3 in amino acids: CASSISAVANTEAFF. CDR3 bases: TGTGCCAGTAGTATATCGGCGGTGGCGAACACTGAAGCTTTCTTT.

The V and J genes are TRBV6-5 and TRBJ1-1; a weak D match, TRBD1 (5 bases). Trimming removed 6 bases from V and 10 bases from J, with 18 bases in between. The length of the CDR3 is 13 residues. Germline CDR1 MNHEY, CDR2 SVGAGI. This chain's CDR3 is CASRPDQGIGAFF. The CDR3 nucleotides read TGTGCCAGCAGACCGGATCAGGGAATAGGAGCTTTCTTT.

The chain has TRBV25-1 and TRBJ1-1; D possibly corresponds to TRBD1 (5 bases). Trimming shortened V by 0 bases and J by 5 bases, and 7 bases separated the two germline ends. Germline V lookup: CDR1 MGHDK, CDR2 SYGVNS. This CDR3 comprises 13 residues. The CDR3 here is CASSEYRDTEAFF. In DNA, the CDR3 is TGTGCCAGCAGTGAATACAGGGATACTGAAGCTTTCTTT.